This TCR beta chain was recorded in a study of T cell responses to AZD1222 COVID-19 vaccine. Study context: Pooling was applied to second doses at about 4 or about 12 weeks. Regarding the study as a whole: It was only a handful of AZD1222 recipients who were seropositive at baseline.

Germline V gives CDR1 MDHEN, CDR2 SYDVKM. The CDR3 is 14 amino acids. V gave up 6 bases and J gave up 7 bases, with 16 bases separating them. Method: immunoSEQ multiplex PCR; TCRdb's copy keeps in-frame clones and lacks some. The data contain 100,000 to 150,000 clones, just over 85% of them singletons. On this clone itself: Its specificity is not known.

The chain joins TRBV28 to TRBJ2-1; D assignment may be TRBD1 or TRBD2 (7 bases each). The sample consisted of peripheral blood, taken on day 0 of AZD1222 vaccination. The receptor comes from an adult in good health. CDR3 bases: TGTGCCAGCAGAGCAGGGGGGGGGAGGAATGAGCAGTTCTTC. Translation: CASRAGGGRNEQFF.